The 29 T cell receptor beta chains given below trace back to one sample, sequenced in a study of CD8 T cells in ankylosing spondylitis. MiXCR, run by TCRdb on the 5' RACE reads, gives a single entry per CDR3 protein. This table has around 770,000 distinct CDR3 sequences, around 17% appearing once. For these TCRs, the target antigens are not known. Overall study results and limits: Seemingly distinctive of ankylosing spondylitis blood was a TCR beta motif formed by eight highly homologous variants.

Sequenced input: blood, either unsorted or a sorted T cell fraction (not recorded which). The source of these receptors is a male donor with ankylosing spondylitis.

In regard to this clonotype: A clone one base away is much larger, so this may be a read error. The chain is built from TRBV27 and TRBJ1-1; tentatively, D is TRBD1 (5 bases). Trimming pared 3 bases from V and 3 bases from J, leaving 8 bases between. Germline loops: CDR1 MNHEY, CDR2 SMNVEV (reference sequence). The CDR3 is 13 amino acids. The CDR3 here is CASSFFRDTEAFF. The CDR3 bases are TGTGCCAGCAGTTTTTTCAGGGACACTGAAGCTTTCTTT.

V usage is TRBV5-1 and J usage is TRBJ2-2, with D possibly TRBD1 on 6 matching bases. Germline V lookup: CDR1 SGHRS, CDR2 YFSETQ. Trimming took off 0 bases at V and 4 bases at J, with 13 bases between the two ends. The CDR3 contains 16 residues. This CDR3 reads CASSLDRAGSTGELFF. For the CDR3, the DNA is TGCGCCAGCAGCTTGGACAGGGCAGGGTCCACCGGGGAGCTGTTTTTT.

This clonotype was detected a few times. The V gene is TRBV28, the J gene TRBJ1-6; 8 nucleotides line up with TRBD1. Germline trimming cut 5 bases from V and 8 bases from J; bases unmatched to any gene: 8. This CDR3 is 15 amino acids long. Looked up from germline, CDR1 is MDHEN and CDR2 is SYDVKM. The CDR3 DNA reads TGTGCCAGCAGTCCCGTGGACAGGGTGGATTCACCCCTCCACTTT. Translated, it gives CASSPVDRVDSPLHF. Full variable domain (remainder filled in from reference TRBV28 and TRBJ1-6): DVKVTQSSRYLVKRTGEKVFLECVQDMDHENMFWYRQDPGLGLRLIYFSYDVKMKEKGDIPEGYSVSREKKERFSLILESASTNQTSMYLCASSPVDRVDSPLHFGNGTRLTVT.

The rearrangement uses TRBV29-1 and TRBJ2-7; D is uncertain. This CDR3 is 12 amino acids long. Germline loops: CDR1 SQVTM, CDR2 ANQGSEA. The V and J ends lost 5 bases and 2 bases respectively, with 10 bases between them. The CDR3 coding sequence is TGCAGCGTTATCGCGCGGCCCTACGAGCAGTACTTC. This sequence encodes CSVIARPYEQYF.

This clonotype was counted between two and nine times. The rearrangement uses TRBV2 and TRBJ1-1, with D unresolved. V lost 6 bases to trimming and J lost 4 bases, with 9 bases between them. In germline, CDR1 is SNHLY, CDR2 FYNNEI. The CDR3 extends over 12 amino acids. CDR3 protein: CASRVWSTEAFF. DNA for the CDR3: TGTGCCAGCAGGGTCTGGAGCACTGAAGCTTTCTTT.

The rearrangement joins TRBV2 to TRBJ2-6, with 7 nucleotides matching TRBD1. Germline values: CDR1 SNHLY, CDR2 FYNNEI. CDR3 length: 16 amino acids. The J segment lost 2 bases and the V segment lost 6 bases, leaving 7 bases of the junction unmatched. CDR3 sequence reads: CASRNLDRAGANVLTF. DNA of the CDR3: TGTGCCAGCAGGAACCTAGACAGGGCTGGGGCCAACGTCCTGACTTTC.

The chain recombines TRBV27 with TRBJ1-4; D ambiguous. Germline assignment: CDR1 MNHEY and CDR2 SMNVEV (reference sequence). The V and J ends lost 6 bases and 2 bases respectively, with 10 bases between them. The CDR3 is 14 residues long. CDR3 bases: TGTGCCAGCAGACCGGGATCCACTAATGAAAAACTGTTTTTT. Its translation: CASRPGSTNEKLFF. The complete variable domain, with remaining parts taken from reference TRBV27 and TRBJ1-4, reads EAQVTQNPRYLITVTGKKLTVTCSQNMNHEYMSWYRQDPGLGLRQIYYSMNVEVTDKGDVPEGYKVSRKEKRNFPLILESPSPNQTSLYFCASRPGSTNEKLFFGSGTQLSVL.

The chain is built from TRBV6-1 and TRBJ2-7; tentatively, D is TRBD1 or TRBD2 (6 bases each). The ends were cut back, 6 bases at V and 0 bases at J, with 15 bases in the middle. The CDR3 contains 15 residues. Germline V gives CDR1 MNHNS, CDR2 SASEGT. CDR3 region: CASRGDGGFSYEQYF. CDR3 sequence (DNA): TGTGCCAGCAGGGGGGACGGGGGCTTCTCCTACGAGCAGTACTTC.

The CDR3 DNA sequence: TGCAGTGCTAGAGAACTAGCGGGGTACTACGAGCAGTACTTC. Amino acids: CSARELAGYYEQYF. J is TRBJ2-7 and V is TRBV20-1, with 10 bases matching TRBD2. The CDR3 is 14 amino acids. J gave up 3 bases and V 0 bases, and 2 bases lay outside the gene matches. CDR1 is DFQATT and CDR2 is SNEGSKA in the germline V gene (reference sequence).

In this sample, this clonotype turned up many times. The chain is built from TRBV4-1 and TRBJ2-1, with D perhaps matching TRBD1 or TRBD2 (6 bases each). V shed 5 bases and J shed 9 bases, with 14 bases lying between them. The CDR3 covers 13 residues. Germline V CDR1 and CDR2: MGHRA, YSYEKL. The CDR3 is CASSGGPIGEQFF. The CDR3 DNA reads as TGCGCCAGCAGCGGGGGGCCGATTGGTGAGCAGTTCTTC.

This clonotype has more than one count but fewer than ten. The CDR3 here is CSARDELWGPSYEQYF. In DNA, the CDR3 is TGCAGTGCTAGAGATGAGCTGTGGGGCCCCTCCTACGAGCAGTACTTC. The V call is TRBV20-1, the J call TRBJ2-7; TRBD1 might be the D (5 bases). The CDR3 has 16 residues. The germline CDR1 and CDR2 sequences are DFQATT and SNEGSKA (reference sequence). V lost 0 bases to trimming and J lost 0 bases, with 15 bases between them.

This chain connects TRBV5-1 to TRBJ2-1, with D perhaps TRBD1 (5 bases). This CDR3 spans 14 amino acids. V was cut by 4 bases and J by 5 bases, with 13 bases left in between. Germline CDR1 SGHRS, CDR2 YFSETQ. CDR3 sequence reads: CASSPRVSDNEQFF. In nucleotides, the CDR3 is TGCGCCAGCAGCCCCAGGGTATCAGACAATGAGCAGTTCTTC.

This chain joins TRBV7-2 and TRBJ1-5; the D is unclear. The V gene's germline CDR1 is SGHTA and CDR2 FQGNSA. This CDR3 comprises 15 residues. The V end was cut by 2 bases, the J end by 0 bases, with 8 bases between. The CDR3 DNA is TGTGCCAGCAGCTTAAGTTCCAATAGCAATCAGCCCCAGCATTTT. Amino acids: CASSLSSNSNQPQHF.

This clonotype was counted between two and nine times. The chain couples TRBV4-2 to TRBJ2-2; the D is unclear. Germline V gene lookup returns CDR1 LGHNA and CDR2 YNFKEQ. V was cut by 0 bases and J by 6 bases, with 8 bases left in between. The CDR3 totals 14 residues. As DNA, the CDR3 is TGTGCCAGCAGCCAAGATATTCTAGCCGGGGAGCTGTTTTTT. Translating gives CASSQDILAGELFF.

The sample holds a few counts of this clonotype. This rearrangement joins TRBV5-6 to TRBJ2-1, with 7 bases lining up with TRBD2. The V segment lost 0 bases and the J segment 0 bases; nucleotides outside the gene matches: 9. The CDR3 spans 18 residues. From germline, CDR1 is SGHDT and CDR2 YYEEEE. CDR3 in DNA: TGTGCCAGCAGCTTGGAAGGTTTTAGCGGGTTCTCCTACAATGAGCAGTTCTTC. Protein sequence: CASSLEGFSGFSYNEQFF.

The chain has TRBV28 and TRBJ1-1; D call uncertain. The CDR3 runs to 15 residues. Germline CDR1 reads MDHEN; CDR2 reads SYDVKM. Trimming cost V 6 bases and J 4 bases, with 18 bases left between them. The CDR3 DNA reads as TGTGCCAGCAGAACCGGGCTCAATTCTGGCACTGAAGCTTTCTTT. Encoded protein: CASRTGLNSGTEAFF. Full variable domain (missing parts from reference TRBV28 and TRBJ1-1): DVKVTQSSRYLVKRTGEKVFLECVQDMDHENMFWYRQDPGLGLRLIYFSYDVKMKEKGDIPEGYSVSREKKERFSLILESASTNQTSMYLCASRTGLNSGTEAFFGQGTRLTVV.

This clonotype was seen repeatedly, ten times or more. CDR3 protein: CASSLTEETQYF. The CDR3 region has the DNA TGTGCCAGCAGCCTGACAGAAGAGACCCAGTACTTC. This chain links TRBV7-8 with TRBJ2-5; tentative D call: TRBD1 (5 bases). Germline lookup yields CDR1 SGHVS and CDR2 FQNEAQ. The V end lost 5 bases, the J end lost 3 bases, and 7 bases lay between the germline ends. This CDR3 spans 12 amino acids.

The genes are TRBV27 and TRBJ1-2; TRBD1 is a possible D gene (6 bases). Trimming took off 5 bases at V and 5 bases at J, with 18 bases between the two ends. This CDR3 spans 15 amino acids. Germline CDR1 and CDR2: MNHEY and SMNVEV (reference sequence). CDR3 in amino acids: CASSTAPQGLYGYTF. CDR3 sequence (DNA): TGTGCCAGCAGTACCGCACCTCAGGGGTTGTATGGCTACACCTTC.

This clonotype occurred a few times. The rearrangement links TRBV12-3 or TRBV12-4 to TRBJ1-1; D ambiguous. V dropped 1 base and J dropped 1 base, with 7 bases sitting between them. The CDR3 has 14 amino acids. CDR3 sequence reads: CASSLGRSNTEAFF. CDR3 coding DNA: TGTGCCAGCAGTTTAGGCAGGTCGAACACTGAAGCTTTCTTT.

V usage is TRBV2 and J usage is TRBJ2-4, with D unclear. With 4 bases removed from V and 15 bases from J, the gap between germline ends came to 13 bases. CDR1 SNHLY and CDR2 FYNNEI come from the germline V gene. This CDR3 is built from 11 residues. The CDR3 DNA reads TGTGCCAGCAGTGGCCCCTCCCGTCCGTACTTC. Translation gives CASSGPSRPYF. Based on the CDR3 plus reference TRBV2 and TRBJ2-4, the full variable domain is EPEVTQTPSHQVTQMGQEVILRCVPISNHLYFYWYRQILGQKVEFLVSFYNNEISEKSEIFDDQFSVERPDGSNFTLKIRSTKLEDSAMYFCASSGPSRPYFGAGTRLSVL.

This CDR3 reads CASSPPSQNTGELFF. The CDR3 DNA sequence: TGTGCCAGCTCACCACCGAGTCAGAACACCGGGGAGCTGTTTTTT. The V call is TRBV18, the J call TRBJ2-2; D is unclear. The V end was cut by 0 bases, the J end by 1 base, with 6 bases between. Germline CDR1 KGHSH, CDR2 LQKENI. There are 15 residues in the CDR3. The full variable domain, with the rest looked up from reference TRBV18 and TRBJ2-2, is NAGVMQNPRHLVRRRGQEARLRCSPMKGHSHVYWYRQLPEEGLKFMVYLQKENIIDESGMPKERFSAEFPKEGPSILRIQQVVRGDSAAYFCASSPPSQNTGELFFGEGSRLTVL.

The chain couples TRBV12-3 or TRBV12-4 to TRBJ1-1; the D gene is possibly TRBD1 (6 bases). The CDR3 contains 15 residues. Trimming took off 3 bases at V and 4 bases at J, with 15 bases between the two ends. In DNA form, the CDR3 reads TGTGCCAGCAGTTTCCGGGGGCACGGTAGCACTGAAGCTTTCTTT. The encoded protein is CASSFRGHGSTEAFF.

This chain links TRBV7-9 with TRBJ2-1; D may be TRBD2 (6 bases). The V and J ends lost 5 bases and 7 bases respectively, with 18 bases between them. CDR3 length: 15 residues. Germline CDR1 is SEHNR and CDR2 is FQNEAQ (reference sequence). The CDR3 sequence: CASSAGGRDLNEQFF. CDR3 DNA: TGTGCCAGCAGCGCTGGCGGGCGGGATTTGAATGAGCAGTTCTTC.

This clonotype showed up just a few times. The genes are TRBV20-1 and TRBJ2-1; 13 bases align to TRBD2. The CDR3 consists of 17 residues. The V gene end was trimmed by 0 bases and the J gene end by 3 bases; junction bases not matched to a gene: 5. The germline V gene has CDR1 DFQATT and CDR2 SNEGSKA (reference sequence). The DNA of the CDR3 is TGCAGTGCTAGAGATCGGGGACTAGCGGGAAACTACAATGAGCAGTTCTTC. Its translation: CSARDRGLAGNYNEQFF.

This clonotype was found a few times. V and J are TRBV24-1 and TRBJ1-5; D uncertain. Germline loops: CDR1 KGHDR, CDR2 SFDVKD. V lost 3 bases, J lost 0 bases, and 14 bases lay in between. This CDR3 has 17 residues. CDR3 coding DNA: TGTGCCACCAGTGATGCCCCCCAAAGATATAGCAATCAGCCCCAGCATTTT. Translation gives CATSDAPQRYSNQPQHF.

CDR3 nucleotides: TGTGCCAGCGCCCCCCGGGAAGCAGGGAATGAGCAGTTCTTC. As protein: CASAPREAGNEQFF. This chain connects TRBV2 to TRBJ2-1; D may match TRBD1 or TRBD2 (5 bases each). Germline values: CDR1 SNHLY, CDR2 FYNNEI. The CDR3 has 14 amino acids. Trimming shortened V by 8 bases and J by 7 bases, and 18 bases separated the two germline ends.

This clonotype was counted only a few times. The V and J genes are TRBV18 and TRBJ1-1; TRBD1 matches 7 bases. Trimming at V came to 3 bases and at J to 4 bases, leaving 14 bases not matched to a gene. The CDR3 sequence is 17 residues long. Germline V CDR1 and CDR2: KGHSH, LQKENI. In DNA form, the CDR3 reads TGTGCCAGCTCACCCGACAGGGAAGTGTATAGGGGCACTGAAGCTTTCTTT. It codes for CASSPDREVYRGTEAFF.

V is TRBV7-9 and J is TRBJ2-1; TRBD1 matches at 8 bases. CDR3 length: 17 amino acids. Germline V gene lookup returns CDR1 SEHNR and CDR2 FQNEAQ (reference sequence). The J segment lost 3 bases and the V segment lost 4 bases, leaving 11 bases of the junction unmatched. CDR3 DNA: TGTGCCAGCAGCTCCATGGAGGACAGGGCATTCTACAATGAGCAGTTCTTC. This sequence encodes CASSSMEDRAFYNEQFF.

There are many counts of this clonotype. CDR3 in amino acids: CSARSDSGSNLQQFF. The CDR3 DNA sequence: TGCAGTGCTAGATCCGATAGCGGGTCCAACCTCCAGCAGTTCTTC. V usage is TRBV20-1 and J usage is TRBJ2-1; 7 bases are shared with TRBD2. The CDR3 is 15 residues long. The germline V gene encodes CDR1 DFQATT and CDR2 SNEGSKA (reference sequence). V trimming: 2 bases; J trimming: 11 bases; junction bases outside the gene matches: 15.